The 10 T cell receptor beta chains below were found in one sample sequenced in a study of cytomegalovirus exposure and HLA in healthy donors. Clones were read by immunoSEQ multiplex PCR, and TCRdb kept only the in-frame ones, dropping some. The table records 160,000 or so clones, around 90% of them present only once. The sequencing sample was made of PBMCs. The receptors come from a young man in good health and CMV-seronegative.

The chain recombines TRBV5-5 with TRBJ2-1; D unclear. CDR3 length equals 15 residues. V lost 1 base to trimming and J lost 6 bases, with 14 bases between them. Germline V gene sequence: CDR1 SGHKS, CDR2 YYEKEE (reference sequence). The CDR3 DNA is TGTGCCAGCAGCTTGTTAACCACCACATTCAATGAGCAGTTCTTC. Its protein product is CASSLLTTTFNEQFF. Based on the CDR3 plus reference TRBV5-5 and TRBJ2-1, the full variable domain is DAGVTQSPTHLIKTRGQQVTLRCSPISGHKSVSWYQQVLGQGPQFIFQYYEKEERGRGNFPDRFSARQFPNYSSELNVNALLLGDSALYLCASSLLTTTFNEQFFGPGTRLTVL.

Written as DNA, the CDR3 is TGCAGCGTTGAAGAATCGGGACAGAGCTCCTACGAGCAGTACTTC. Its protein product is CSVEESGQSSYEQYF. The rearrangement uses TRBV29-1 and TRBJ2-7; 7 bases fit TRBD1. Germline V lookup: CDR1 SQVTM, CDR2 ANQGSEA. V was clipped by 0 bases and J by 0 bases; unmatched bases: 5. The CDR3 is 15 residues long.

This clone was seen only once. The chain employs TRBV10-1 and TRBJ1-1; D unresolved. Germline CDR1 is WNHNN and CDR2 is SYGVQD (reference sequence). CDR3 length: 14 residues. Trimming stripped 2 bases from V and 1 base from J, with 8 bases between. CDR3 protein: CASSEAGANTEAFF. The CDR3 DNA is TGCGCCAGCAGTGAGGCGGGCGCGAACACTGAAGCTTTCTTT.

The gene calls are TRBV15 and TRBJ2-7; 10 nucleotides match TRBD1. Trimming cost V 4 bases and J 5 bases; bases outside gene matches: 8. The CDR3 extends over 15 amino acids. Germline V gene lookup returns CDR1 LNHNV and CDR2 YYDKDF (reference sequence). The CDR3 DNA reads TGTGCCACCAGCACCTCCGGGACAGGGGCGAACGAGCAGTACTTC. Its translation is CATSTSGTGANEQYF.

This clone was counted once. The chain recombines TRBV7-2 with TRBJ2-2; 8 bases are a match to TRBD2. CDR1 is SGHTA and CDR2 is FQGNSA in the germline V gene. The CDR3 has 18 amino acids. V lost 2 bases, J lost 2 bases, and 10 bases stayed unmatched. The CDR3 nucleotides read TGTGCCAGCAGCTTACTCTTCCCGGTAGCGGGAAACACCGGGGAGCTGTTTTTT. Translation: CASSLLFPVAGNTGELFF.

CDR3 sequence: CSVGGLWTYEQYF. The CDR3 coding sequence is TGCAGCGTTGGGGGCCTTTGGACCTACGAGCAGTACTTC. The V gene is TRBV29-1, the J gene TRBJ2-7, with D perhaps matching TRBD1 (5 bases). This CDR3 region has 13 residues. V lost 4 bases and J 2 bases, leaving 12 bases between the germline ends. Germline V CDR1 and CDR2: SQVTM, ANQGSEA.

The rearrangement joins TRBV7-2 to TRBJ2-5, with D tentatively TRBD1 (5 bases). V gave up 3 bases and J gave up 12 bases, with 14 bases separating them. The CDR3 length is 12 residues. Germline V gene lookup returns CDR1 SGHTA and CDR2 FQGNSA. The CDR3 sequence is CASSFGPTEEYF. DNA for the CDR3: TGTGCCAGCAGCTTCGGACCGACAGAAGAGTACTTC.

The chain recombines TRBV19 with TRBJ2-7, with D unresolved. V was cut by 5 bases and J by 0 bases, with 8 bases left in between. This CDR3 has 13 amino acids. In germline, CDR1 is LNHDA, CDR2 SQIVND (reference sequence). The CDR3 DNA is TGTGCCAGTAGTGCCGCGGCCTCCTACGAGCAGTACGTC. Its translation: CASSAAASYEQYV.

The rearrangement joins TRBV5-1 to TRBJ2-2, with TRBD2 matching over 7 bases. There are 15 residues in the CDR3. Germline CDR1 reads SGHRS; CDR2 reads YFSETQ. V shed 5 bases, J shed 6 bases, and the junction held 10 bases outside the gene matches. CDR3 loop: CASSVRGGPSGELFF. CDR3 bases: TGCGCCAGCAGTGTCCGCGGGGGACCCTCCGGGGAGCTGTTTTTT.

The rearrangement uses TRBV7-9 and TRBJ1-4; 7 bases are shared with TRBD1. Trimming took 5 bases from V and 8 from J; bases not matched to a gene: 5. This CDR3 has 13 residues. The germline gives CDR1 SEHNR, CDR2 FQNEAQ (reference sequence). The CDR3 bases are TGTGCCAGCAGCGTCCGACAGGGCGAAAAACTGTTTTTT. This gives the protein CASSVRQGEKLFF.